The present TCR beta chain was sequenced within a study of response to subunit inactivated influenza vaccine. Study-level findings and limits: The authors suggested that every seasonal influenza vaccination recruits few new T cells.

One entry per CDR3 protein results from TCRdb running MiXCR on the RT-PCR reads. The table includes 630,000 or so distinct CDR3 sequences, around 14% detected once. In the case of this clonotype: The target antigen is unknown.

Sequencing used PBMCs from blood, obtained about 11 days after vaccination. This TCR was sampled from a man aged 45-65 years who received an inactivated influenza vaccine.

The CDR3 protein is CASSQVLDDKNIQYF. The CDR3, as DNA: TGTGCCAGCAGCCAAGTCCTGGATGACAAAAACATTCAGTACTTC. V and J are TRBV4-2 and TRBJ2-4; D remains ambiguous. The CDR3 spans 15 residues. Trimming cost V 1 base and J 3 bases, with 10 bases left between them. Germline V CDR1 and CDR2: LGHNA, YNFKEQ.